The 26 T cell receptor beta chains below all came from one sample that was sequenced in a study of T cells after yellow fever vaccination (dated by TCRdb to the late 2010s). Library preparation employed 5' RACE. Sequencing was performed on an Illumina NovaSeq 6000. TCRdb reprocessed the public reads (quality trimming at Q25 with fastp, clone calling with MiXCR) and kept in-frame beta chains. For every CDR3 protein sequence, its rows merge into one entry that carries the most common genes and DNA. This sample is represented by more than 200,000 distinct CDR3 sequences; about 3.5% of them were singletons. 15% to 20% of the sample goes to the ten largest clones. The sample's treatment or condition label, in plain terms: live attenuated yellow fever vaccine strain. Specimen: PBMCs, collected 15 days after the yellow fever booster vaccination. These receptor sequences come from a man between 18 and 35 years old who received the YFV17D yellow fever vaccine.

This chain links TRBV10-3 with TRBJ2-7; D is perhaps TRBD1 or TRBD2 (5 bases each). The V end lost 6 bases, the J end lost 5 bases, and 14 bases lay between the germline ends. Per the germline V gene, CDR1 is ENHRY and CDR2 is SYGVKD. This CDR3 region has 13 residues. The CDR3 is CAIRAGAEDEQYV. Here the CDR3 DNA reads TGTGCCATCAGGGCCGGGGCAGAGGACGAGCAGTACGTC.

This clonotype was picked up many times. This chain uses TRBV9 with TRBJ2-3; D gene unclear. This CDR3 has 13 amino acids. The germline V gene encodes CDR1 SGDLS and CDR2 YYNGEE. The V end was cut by 4 bases, the J end by 2 bases, with 8 bases between. CDR3 amino acids: CASSPRVTDTQYF. CDR3 nucleotide sequence: TGTGCCAGCAGCCCCCGGGTCACAGATACGCAGTATTTT.

This clonotype ranks as medium-sized. This rearrangement joins TRBV15 to TRBJ2-3, with no clear D. The germline CDR1 and CDR2 sequences are LNHNV and YYDKDF (reference sequence). V shed 0 bases and J shed 2 bases, with 9 bases lying between them. The CDR3 is 15 residues long. CDR3 protein: CATSRDGRPTDTQYF. CDR3 nucleotides: TGTGCCACCAGCAGAGATGGACGCCCCACAGATACGCAGTATTTT. The full variable domain, in which reference TRBV15 and TRBJ2-3 provide the parts outside the CDR3, is DAMVIQNPRYQVTQFGKPVTLSCSQTLNHNVMYWYQQKSSQAPKLLFHYYDKDFNNEADTPDNFQSRRPNTSFCFLDIRSPGLGDTAMYLCATSRDGRPTDTQYFGPGTRLTVL.

This clonotype came up many times. The CDR3 coding sequence is TGCGCCAGCAGCCCCGTCGGGCAGCCCACTGAAGCTTTCTTT. It translates to CASSPVGQPTEAFF. The chain is built from TRBV5-1 and TRBJ1-1, with D unclear. V was pared by 4 bases and J by 4 bases, with 14 bases between. Germline assignment: CDR1 SGHRS and CDR2 YFSETQ. There are 14 residues in the CDR3. Complete variable domain (other parts from reference TRBV5-1 and TRBJ1-1): KAGVTQTPRYLIKTRGQQVTLSCSPISGHRSVSWYQQTPGQGLQFLFEYFSETQRNKGNFPGRFSGRQFSNSRSEMNVSTLELGDSALYLCASSPVGQPTEAFFGQGTRLTVV.

This clonotype was detected many times. This rearrangement joins TRBV20-1 to TRBJ2-2; D is unclear. Per the germline V gene, CDR1 is DFQATT and CDR2 is SNEGSKA (reference sequence). This CDR3 is 18 amino acids long. The germline V and J ends were trimmed by 1 base and 1 base, with 19 bases remaining between them. Here the CDR3 DNA reads TGCAGTGCTAGAGTCCCCGACGGCGGCCATTTGAACACCGGGGAGCTGTTTTTT. This sequence encodes CSARVPDGGHLNTGELFF.

This clonotype was counted ten times or more. This chain links TRBV7-2 with TRBJ1-5; maybe TRBD1 (5 bases). CDR1 and CDR2 (germline): SGHTA, FQGNSA. The V end lost 4 bases, the J end lost 4 bases, and 8 bases lay between the germline ends. The CDR3 runs to 13 residues. The CDR3 region is CASSSGANQPQHF. DNA of the CDR3: TGTGCCAGCAGCTCTGGGGCGAATCAGCCCCAGCATTTT.

At least ten counts were recorded for this clonotype. The J gene is TRBJ2-7, the V gene TRBV20-1, with 7 bases lining up with TRBD1. The CDR3 runs 13 residues. CDR1 is DFQATT and CDR2 is SNEGSKA in the germline V gene (reference sequence). The V segment lost 1 base and the J segment 3 bases; nucleotides outside the gene matches: 3. CDR3 sequence reads: CSARVRDSYEQYF. The CDR3 bases are TGCAGTGCTAGAGTAAGGGACAGCTACGAGCAGTACTTC.

Ten or more counts support this clonotype. This sequence joins TRBV7-2 and TRBJ1-3, with D possibly being TRBD1 (5 bases). V was trimmed by 2 bases and J by 2 bases, leaving 16 bases between them. CDR1 and CDR2 from the germline V gene are SGHTA and FQGNSA. The CDR3 loop spans 17 amino acids. The CDR3 DNA sequence: TGTGCCAGCAGCTTAAGGATCCAGGGTTTCGCTGGAAACACCATATATTTT. It is translated as CASSLRIQGFAGNTIYF.

Only a few counts were recorded for this clonotype. The rearrangement joins TRBV4-2 to TRBJ1-5; D uncertain. Germline lookup yields CDR1 LGHNA and CDR2 YNFKEQ. V was shortened by 1 base and J by 0 bases, with 10 bases between the two germline ends. This CDR3 contains 16 residues. In DNA form, the CDR3 reads TGTGCCAGCAGCCAAGTTCAACTCCGTAGCAATCAGCCCCAGCATTTT. This sequence encodes CASSQVQLRSNQPQHF.

The CDR3 loop reads CASNPGLGTWRGQETQYF. DNA for the CDR3: TGCGCCAGCAACCCGGGACTAGGGACCTGGCGCGGCCAAGAGACCCAGTACTTC. The rearrangement joins TRBV10-2 to TRBJ2-5, with 8 bases that match TRBD2. This CDR3 has 18 residues. V shed 7 bases, J shed 1 base, and the junction held 17 bases outside the gene matches. In germline, CDR1 is WSHSY, CDR2 SAAADI.

Ten or more counts support this clonotype. The genes are TRBV20-1 and TRBJ2-3; TRBD2 aligns across 14 bases. After removal of 6 bases from V and 3 bases from J, the junction contained 5 bases not matched to a gene. The length of the CDR3 is 15 residues. Germline CDR1 reads DFQATT; CDR2 reads SNEGSKA (reference sequence). The CDR3 reads CSATGLAGVTDTQYF. The CDR3 nucleotides read TGCAGTGCAACGGGACTAGCGGGGGTGACAGATACGCAGTATTTT.

This clonotype showed up many times. The rearrangement joins TRBV5-1 to TRBJ1-5; no reliable D call. CDR1 and CDR2 (germline): SGHRS, YFSETQ. V dropped 3 bases and J dropped 2 bases, with 6 bases sitting between them. This CDR3 is 13 amino acids long. The CDR3 coding sequence is TGCGCCAGCAGCTCCCACGGCAATCAGCCCCAGCATTTT. It is translated as CASSSHGNQPQHF.

This clonotype appeared many times. The J gene is TRBJ2-4, the V gene TRBV13, with D hard to call. CDR1 and CDR2 (germline): PRHDT, FYEKMQ (reference sequence). The V gene lost 3 bases and the J gene lost 6 bases, with 6 bases spanning the gap. CDR3 length equals 12 residues. This CDR3 is CASSFSGNIQYF. In nucleotides, the CDR3 is TGTGCCAGCAGCTTTTCGGGAAACATTCAGTACTTC.

This clonotype was seen many times. The chain employs TRBV10-3 and TRBJ2-7, with no clear D. The V end lost 4 bases, the J end lost 6 bases, and 13 bases lay between the germline ends. Germline V lookup: CDR1 ENHRY, CDR2 SYGVKD. This CDR3 region has 13 residues. The DNA for the CDR3 is TGTGCCATCAGTGGATGGGATACGCGCGAGCAGTACGTC. Its protein is CAISGWDTREQYV.

This clonotype was counted at least ten times. The chain recombines TRBV19 with TRBJ2-3; D gene unclear. Germline CDR1 and CDR2: LNHDA and SQIVND (reference sequence). The V end lost 0 bases, the J end lost 4 bases, and 2 bases lay between the germline ends. The CDR3 has 12 residues. CDR3 amino acids: CASSIDPDTQYF. The CDR3 DNA follows: TGTGCCAGTAGTATAGACCCAGATACGCAGTATTTT.

The table lists this clonotype with many counts. The chain combines TRBV18 with TRBJ2-1, with a weak D call TRBD2 (5 bases). Germline CDR1 KGHSH, CDR2 LQKENI. The CDR3 spans 16 residues. V was cut by 6 bases and J by 0 bases, with 15 bases left in between. The CDR3 nucleotides are TGTGCCAGCTCGTCGGCGGGTCGGAGCTCCTACAATGAGCAGTTCTTC. Protein: CASSSAGRSSYNEQFF. Drawing the rest from reference TRBV18 and TRBJ2-1, the complete variable domain is NAGVMQNPRHLVRRRGQEARLRCSPMKGHSHVYWYRQLPEEGLKFMVYLQKENIIDESGMPKERFSAEFPKEGPSILRIQQVVRGDSAAYFCASSSAGRSSYNEQFFGPGTRLTVL.

There are many counts of this clonotype. The chain recombines TRBV6-5 with TRBJ2-7, with TRBD1 as a possible D gene (6 bases). The CDR3 has 14 residues. With 6 bases removed from V and 4 bases from J, the gap between germline ends came to 16 bases. Looked up from germline, CDR1 is MNHEY and CDR2 is SVGAGI. CDR3 residues: CASRPGHREYEQYV. The CDR3 nucleotides are TGTGCCAGCAGACCGGGACACAGGGAGTACGAGCAGTACGTC.

This clonotype was observed at least ten times. V and J are TRBV27 and TRBJ2-5, with 11 bases identical to TRBD2. J was trimmed by 0 bases and V by 5 bases; bases with no gene match: 2. The CDR3 spans 15 residues. Germline V gene lookup returns CDR1 MNHEY and CDR2 SMNVEV (reference sequence). Here the CDR3 DNA reads TGTGCCAGCAGTCTACTAGCGGGGGACCAAGAGACCCAGTACTTC. This gives the protein CASSLLAGDQETQYF.

At least ten counts were recorded for this clonotype. The chain has TRBV20-1 and TRBJ2-1; D tentatively reads TRBD1 or TRBD2 (6 bases each). Trimming took off 0 bases at V and 9 bases at J, with 15 bases between the two ends. The CDR3 loop spans 14 amino acids. From germline, CDR1 is DFQATT and CDR2 SNEGSKA (reference sequence). Here the CDR3 DNA reads TGCAGTGCTAGAGAAGTAACGGGGGCCGGTGAGCAGTTCTTC. Its translation is CSAREVTGAGEQFF.

Many counts were recorded for this clonotype. The chain joins TRBV7-2 to TRBJ2-3; 9 bases align to TRBD1. Germline trimming cut 4 bases from V and 8 bases from J; bases unmatched to any gene: 4. The CDR3 is made up of 13 amino acids. The germline V gene has CDR1 SGHTA and CDR2 FQGNSA. The CDR3 region is CASSSQGAGTQYF. DNA of the CDR3: TGTGCCAGCAGCTCACAGGGGGCTGGTACGCAGTATTTT.

On this clonotype itself: A much larger clone lies a single base off, so this may be a read error. The chain combines TRBV7-9 with TRBJ1-2, with D maybe TRBD1 (6 bases). CDR1 is SEHNR, CDR2 FQNEAQ, per germline (reference sequence). V was pared by 1 base and J by 6 bases, with 12 bases between. The CDR3 is 14 amino acids. CDR3 sequence: CASSLVIWDNGYTF. The CDR3 bases are TGTGCCAGCAGCTTAGTCATATGGGACAATGGCTACACCTTC.

This clonotype has ten or more counts. At one end the junction does not follow the germline gene, possibly because of a read error. This chain joins TRBV6-2 or TRBV6-3 and TRBJ1-2, with TRBD1 as a possible D gene (6 bases). The CDR3 covers 12 residues. Germline V gene data show CDR1 as MNHEY and CDR2 as SVGEGT. The CDR3 bases are TGTGCCAGCAGAGCGAACAGGGATGGCTACACTTTC. Translated, it gives CASRANRDGYTF.

This clonotype was observed at least ten times. This chain uses TRBV7-2 with TRBJ1-1, with no clear D. Germline CDR1 reads SGHTA; CDR2 reads FQGNSA. This CDR3 has 17 amino acids. V was trimmed by 6 bases and J by 1 base, leaving 21 bases between them. The CDR3 sequence is CASRYRVAKRGNTEAFF. In DNA form, the CDR3 reads TGTGCCAGCAGGTATCGGGTCGCCAAACGGGGGAACACTGAAGCTTTCTTT.

This clonotype has ten or more counts. V and J are TRBV3-1 and TRBJ1-5; D unresolved. CDR1 and CDR2 (germline): LGHDT, YNNKEL (reference sequence). V lost 1 base to trimming and J lost 7 bases, with 8 bases between them. The CDR3 sequence is 13 residues long. CDR3 amino acids: CASSQGYRQPQHF. The CDR3 nucleotides read TGTGCCAGCAGCCAAGGTTATCGGCAGCCCCAGCATTTT. The variable domain in full, with the rest retrieved from reference TRBV3-1 and TRBJ1-5, is DTAVSQTPKYLVTQMGNDKSIKCEQNLGHDTMYWYKQDSKKFLKIMFSYNNKELIINETVPNRFSPKSPDKAHLNLHINSLELGDSAVYFCASSQGYRQPQHFGDGTRLSIL.

This clonotype appeared many times. This sequence joins TRBV12-3 or TRBV12-4 and TRBJ2-3; D gene ambiguous. This CDR3 comprises 11 residues. Between the trimmed V and J ends, which lost 7 bases and 6 bases, there was a span of 8 bases. The CDR3 DNA follows: TGTGCCAGCATCCTCGGGGATACGCAGTATTTT. Protein: CASILGDTQYF.

In its sample, this clonotype was seen many times. This chain uses TRBV7-2 with TRBJ1-1, with D unresolved. Germline lookup yields CDR1 SGHTA and CDR2 FQGNSA. The CDR3 has 13 amino acids. The V end was cut by 8 bases, the J end by 0 bases, with 10 bases between. CDR3 amino acids: CASLGHMNTEAFF. As DNA, the CDR3 is TGTGCCAGCCTCGGGCATATGAACACTGAAGCTTTCTTT.